This TCR beta chain originates from a study of T cell changes during pregnancy in multiple sclerosis (dated 2019 in TCRdb). With regard to the full study: The study examined how the T cell repertoire changed over the course of pregnancy in women with multiple sclerosis.

Libraries were constructed by the immunoSEQ multiplex PCR assay. Not all clones reach the TCRdb copy of this immuneACCESS table, which keeps in-frame sequences only. Checked studies attribute under half of the gap to unresolved V genes and leave the rest unexplained. In all, the sample holds tens of thousands of clones, and approximately 92% of those were seen once. In total, the top ten clones hold more than 0.7% of the sample. Comment on this clone: Its antigen remains undetermined. Base quality data are lacking; no much larger clone is found one base away.

The V end gives up 5 bases and the J end 5 bases, leaving 9 bases in the junction not matched to a gene. The CDR3 sequence holds 15 residues, the cysteine and phenylalanine included. Kept here is only the CDR3 DNA, which spans 45 bases and is read in frame from base 1. For CDR1 and CDR2, the germline V gene (reference sequence) lists MNHEY and SMNVEV. The chain joins TRBV27 to TRBJ2-5, with 9 bases in between that match TRBD1. The clonotype comes from a female donor with multiple sclerosis, enrolled in a pregnancy study. Sequencing used CD4+ T cells from peripheral blood mononuclear cells, obtained in the third trimester of pregnancy. The nucleotides read TGTGCCAGCAGTCTGGACAGGGGAGGAATTGAGACCCAGTACTTC. This sequence encodes CASSLDRGGIETQYF.